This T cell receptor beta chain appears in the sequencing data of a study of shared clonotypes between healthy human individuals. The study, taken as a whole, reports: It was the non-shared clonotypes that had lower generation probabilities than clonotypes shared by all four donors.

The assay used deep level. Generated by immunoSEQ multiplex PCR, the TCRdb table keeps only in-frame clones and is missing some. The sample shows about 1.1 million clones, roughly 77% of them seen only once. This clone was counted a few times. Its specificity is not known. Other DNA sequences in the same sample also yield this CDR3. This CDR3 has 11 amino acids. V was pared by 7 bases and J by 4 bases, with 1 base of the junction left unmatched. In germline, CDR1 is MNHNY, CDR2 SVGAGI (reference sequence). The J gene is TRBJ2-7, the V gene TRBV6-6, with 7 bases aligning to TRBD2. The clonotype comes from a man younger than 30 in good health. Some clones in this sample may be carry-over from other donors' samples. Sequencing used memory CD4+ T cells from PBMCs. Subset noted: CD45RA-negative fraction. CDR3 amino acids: CASTGGYEQYF. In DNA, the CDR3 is TGTGCCAGCACGGGGGGATACGAGCAGTACTTC.